This T cell receptor beta chain was recorded in a study of T cells in Graves' hyperthyroidism and ophthalmopathy. Study at large: Blood from the periphery was taken at initial diagnosis, before any treatment. The study's findings and limits: Ophthalmopathy and stable hyperthyroidism were separated by a 13 V-J model.

As regards this clonotype: No antigen is known for it.

It was RNA transcripts that yielded the amplified TCR beta CDR3 regions. HTBI primers were the set used in a first-round RT-PCR of the TCR CDR3. TCRdb re-derived calls from the multiplex PCR reads in MiXCR, one entry per CDR3 protein. The sample contains about 600,000 distinct CDR3 sequences, 16% of which appear only once. The CDR3 extends over 14 amino acids. Germline lookup yields CDR1 MDHEN and CDR2 SYDVKM. V lost 5 bases and J lost 4, with 11 bases in between. Patients were excluded because of uncontrolled infection, other autoimmune disease, pregnancy or lactation. This receptor was obtained from a middle-aged woman with Graves' ophthalmopathy. The sequenced material came from blood. The V and J genes are TRBV28 and TRBJ1-4; TRBD1 is a possible D gene (5 bases). The CDR3 sequence: CASSRQSLNEKLFF. The CDR3 DNA is TGTGCCAGCAGTAGACAGAGCCTTAATGAAAAACTGTTTTTT. The entire variable domain, with the rest obtained from reference TRBV28 and TRBJ1-4, is as follows: DVKVTQSSRYLVKRTGEKVFLECVQDMDHENMFWYRQDPGLGLRLIYFSYDVKMKEKGDIPEGYSVSREKKERFSLILESASTNQTSMYLCASSRQSLNEKLFFGSGTQLSVL.